This TCR beta chain was profiled in a study of shared clonotypes between healthy human individuals (dated by TCRdb to 2020 to 2021). With regard to the full study: A couple of women and a few men aged 18 to 49 years were included in the cohort. To estimate repertoire size and how much clonotype sharing occurs between individuals, the study deeply sequenced the blood TCR repertoires of five healthy adults. Libraries were prepared and TCR repertoires were sequenced by different laboratories using diverse techniques, in order to increase sequencing depth and limit assay-specific biases. Each donor's leukapheresis produced roughly between roughly 0.94 and 9.5 billion PBMCs. Per donor, three plates each were used for CD4 naive and CD4 memory, two for CD8 naive, and one for CD8 memory. The paper's findings and limits, for the study overall: Pairwise subsampling led to the expectation that sequencing depth would affect the degree of clonotype sharing among donors. Larger estimated clonotype richness was generally found for naive subsets than for memory subsets. Across a few donors, around 5% of naive CD4, roughly 3.3% of naive CD8, under 2.5% of memory CD4, and 0.4% of memory CD8 clonotypes were shared. Only blood was sampled, and tissue TCR repertoires likely differ from those in blood. Compared with non-shared clonotypes, the clonotypes found in all four sorted-subset donors had higher generation probabilities. The genetic and exposure-history diversity represented was limited by the small number of donors. Rarefaction of sorted-subset datasets indicated incomplete sequencing despite the large sequencing depth.

In the case of this clone: This clone's antigen is unknown. The sample holds no much larger clone one base away, and base qualities are not on file.

For the CD8 naive samples, CD45RO-negative cells were positively selected for CCR7, yielding a CD45RA+CCR7+ population from which TemRA cells were excluded. Healthy HIV-negative adults with no recently reported acute infections or vaccinations were included as donors. All donors were Caucasian adults living in Nashville, Tennessee, USA. After blood collection by leukapheresis, PBMCs were isolated using Ficoll-Histopaque density gradient centrifugation and then cryopreserved in the vapor phase of liquid nitrogen. Purity and quantity of every magnetically sorted T cell population were checked by analytical flow cytometry. Genomic DNA was isolated from every sorted fraction and measured by UV absorbance on a Nanodrop 2000c. Using the deep immunoSEQ assay, TCR CDR3 regions were amplified from genomic DNA by multiplex PCR. Genomic DNA extracted from each cell subset was distributed evenly over all wells of several immunoSEQ 96-well plates, and each plate served as one replicate. For sorted subsets, roughly 200 ng of genomic DNA, equivalent to about 30,000 T cell genomes, went into each replicate PCR. Purified libraries were quantified with a Qubit 3.0 fluorometer, sized on a Bioanalyzer 2100, and re-quantified with the KAPA Library Quantification kit. Every immunoSEQ 96-well plate was sequenced on a separate single-read 150-cycle Illumina NextSeq 550 flow cell. Processing in the source paper ran as follows. Because only junctional sequences without quality scores were contained in the immunoSEQ output, filtering matching that applied to full-length reads could not be performed. Sequences were annotated with PyIR, a Python wrapper for IgBLAST v1.9, using IMGT germline references to assign V/J genes and CDR3. Reads were filtered out if the reads had weak V/J assignments (E-value above 1e-6), no CDR3, stop codons, out-of-frame junctions, or ambiguous translated residues. V3J clonotypes were defined by identical inferred V gene, J gene, and CDR3 amino acid sequence. Percentage overlap between repertoires was calculated by dividing the number of shared unique clonotypes by the size of the smaller repertoire. Richness of each repertoire was evaluated using RTK rarefaction, the Chao1 estimator, and Recon v2.1 estimates of unobserved clonotypes. For all TCRbeta clonotypes obtained by the gDNA method from several donors, generation probabilities were computed with OLGA. TCRdb took over this immuneACCESS table, retaining in-frame rearrangements with V and J assigned. Such tables are incomplete; in checked studies, under half of the missing clones stem from an unresolved V gene, and the remainder is unexplained. V and J calls and clone size are those listed in that table; D and trimming were worked out from the DNA. The sample table lists just over 2,000,000 clones, just under 95% of them with a count of one. Jointly, the top ten make up approximately 1.2% of the sample.

Counted from cysteine to phenylalanine, this CDR3 has 18 amino acids. Left in the record is the CDR3 DNA by itself, 54 bases read in frame from the first base. From a lookup of the germline V gene (reference sequence), CDR1 and CDR2 are SGHNT and YYREEE. Ends trimmed: V by 2 bases, J by 1 base; bases unmatched to a gene: 11. The rearranged chain carries TRBV5-4 and TRBJ2-7, and 11 junction bases match TRBD2. The sequenced sample was naive CD8+ T cells sorted from blood. The label giving this sample's cell subset or site can be read as: CD45RA+CCR7+. This TCR derives from a man between 18 and 35 years old in good health. The sequenced DNA: TGTGCCAGCAGCTTAGGTCCGGGACTAGCGGAACTGTCCTACGAGCAGTACTTC. Its product reads: CASSLGPGLAELSYEQYF.